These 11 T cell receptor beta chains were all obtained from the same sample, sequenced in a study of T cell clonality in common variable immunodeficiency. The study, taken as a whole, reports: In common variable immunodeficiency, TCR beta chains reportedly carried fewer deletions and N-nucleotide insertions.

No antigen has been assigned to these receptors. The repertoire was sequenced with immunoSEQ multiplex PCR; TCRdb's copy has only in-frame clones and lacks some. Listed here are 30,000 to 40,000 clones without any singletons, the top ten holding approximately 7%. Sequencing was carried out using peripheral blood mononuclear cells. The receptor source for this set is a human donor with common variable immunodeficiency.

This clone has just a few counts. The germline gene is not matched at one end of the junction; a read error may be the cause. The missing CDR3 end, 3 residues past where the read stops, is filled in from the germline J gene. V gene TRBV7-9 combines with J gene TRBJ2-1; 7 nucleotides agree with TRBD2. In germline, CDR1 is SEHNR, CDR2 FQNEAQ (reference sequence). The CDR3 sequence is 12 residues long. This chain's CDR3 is CSSRGTTNEQFF. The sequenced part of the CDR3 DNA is TGTTCCAGCAGAGGGACTACAAATGAG.

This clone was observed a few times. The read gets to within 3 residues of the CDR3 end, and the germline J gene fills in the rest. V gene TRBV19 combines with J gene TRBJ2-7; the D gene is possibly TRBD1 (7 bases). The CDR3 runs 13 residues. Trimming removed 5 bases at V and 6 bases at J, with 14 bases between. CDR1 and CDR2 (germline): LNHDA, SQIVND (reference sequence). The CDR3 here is CASSPSQGGEQYF. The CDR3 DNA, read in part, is TGTGCCAGTAGTCCTTCTCAGGGGGGCGAG.

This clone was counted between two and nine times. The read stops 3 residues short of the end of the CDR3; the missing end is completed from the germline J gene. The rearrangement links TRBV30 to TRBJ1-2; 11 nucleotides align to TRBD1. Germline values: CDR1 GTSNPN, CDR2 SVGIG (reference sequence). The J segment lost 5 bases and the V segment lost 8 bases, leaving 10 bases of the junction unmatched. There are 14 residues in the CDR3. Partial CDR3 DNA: TGTGCCGGACAGGACAGGGGGCGCGGGTATGGC. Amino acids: CAGQDRGRGYG. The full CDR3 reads CAGQDRGRGYGYTF.

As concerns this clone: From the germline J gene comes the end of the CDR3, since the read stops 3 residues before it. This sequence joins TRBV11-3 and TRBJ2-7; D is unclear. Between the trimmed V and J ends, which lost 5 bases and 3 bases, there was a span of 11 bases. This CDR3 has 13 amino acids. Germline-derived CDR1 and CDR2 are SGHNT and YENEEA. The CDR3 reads CASSLNRNYEQYF. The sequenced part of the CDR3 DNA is TGTGCCAGCAGCCTCAACAGAAACTACGAG.

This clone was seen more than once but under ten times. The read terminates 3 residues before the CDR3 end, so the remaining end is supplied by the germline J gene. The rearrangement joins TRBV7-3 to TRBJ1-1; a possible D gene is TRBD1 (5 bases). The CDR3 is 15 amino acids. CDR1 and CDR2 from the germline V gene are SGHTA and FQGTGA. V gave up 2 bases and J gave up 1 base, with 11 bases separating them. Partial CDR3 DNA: TGTGCCAGCAGCTTAGAAGGACACCCGAACACTGAA. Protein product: CASSLEGHPNTE. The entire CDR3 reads CASSLEGHPNTEAFF.

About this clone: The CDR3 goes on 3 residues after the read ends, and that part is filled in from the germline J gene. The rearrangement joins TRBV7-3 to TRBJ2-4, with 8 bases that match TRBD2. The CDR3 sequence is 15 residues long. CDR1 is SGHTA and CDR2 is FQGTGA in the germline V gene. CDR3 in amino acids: CASSRQRAAGESQYF. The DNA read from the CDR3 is TGTGCCAGCAGCAGACAACGGGCAGCGGGAGAAAGT.

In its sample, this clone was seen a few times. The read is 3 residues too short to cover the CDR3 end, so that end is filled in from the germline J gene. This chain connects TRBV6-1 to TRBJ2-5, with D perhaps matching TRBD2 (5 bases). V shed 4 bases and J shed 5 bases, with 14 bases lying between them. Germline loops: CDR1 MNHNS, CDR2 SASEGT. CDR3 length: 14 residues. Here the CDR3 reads CASSVVASRETQYF. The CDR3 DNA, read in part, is TGTGCCAGCAGTGTCGTTGCTAGCAGGGAGACC.

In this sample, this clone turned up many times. CDR3: CASSHIRGRVYNEQFF. The CDR3 DNA, read in part, is TGTGCCAGCAGCCACATCCGCGGGAGGGTTTACAATGAG. The chain employs TRBV12-3 or TRBV12-4 and TRBJ2-1, with TRBD2 identical over 9 bases. The read stops 3 residues short of the end of the CDR3; the missing end is completed from the germline J gene. J was trimmed by 4 bases and V by 6 bases; bases with no gene match: 10. This CDR3 is 16 amino acids long.

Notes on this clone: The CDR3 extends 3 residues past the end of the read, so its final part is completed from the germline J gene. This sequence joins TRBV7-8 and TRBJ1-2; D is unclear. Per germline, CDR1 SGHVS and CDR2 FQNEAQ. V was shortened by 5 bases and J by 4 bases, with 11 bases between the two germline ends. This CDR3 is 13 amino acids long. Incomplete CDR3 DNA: TGTGCCAGCAGCGGTCTCCAACTCTATGGC. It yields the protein CASSGLQLYG. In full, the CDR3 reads CASSGLQLYGYTF.

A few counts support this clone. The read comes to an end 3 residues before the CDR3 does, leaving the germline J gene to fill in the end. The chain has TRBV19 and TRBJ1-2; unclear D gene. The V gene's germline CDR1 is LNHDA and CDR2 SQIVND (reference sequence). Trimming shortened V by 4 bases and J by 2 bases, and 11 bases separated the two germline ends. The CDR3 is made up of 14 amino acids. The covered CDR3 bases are TGTGCCAGTAGTACTAGGACGGGGAACTATGGC. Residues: CASSTRTGNYG. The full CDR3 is CASSTRTGNYGYTF.

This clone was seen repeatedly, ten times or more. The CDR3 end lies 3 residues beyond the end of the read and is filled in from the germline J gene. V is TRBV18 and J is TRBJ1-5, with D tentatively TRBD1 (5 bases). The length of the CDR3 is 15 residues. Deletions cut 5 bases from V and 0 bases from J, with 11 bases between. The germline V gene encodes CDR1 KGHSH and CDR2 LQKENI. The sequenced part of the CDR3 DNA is TGTGCCAGCTCAACGGGGGGGGATAGCAATCAGCCC. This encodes CASSTGGDSNQP. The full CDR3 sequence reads CASSTGGDSNQPQHF.